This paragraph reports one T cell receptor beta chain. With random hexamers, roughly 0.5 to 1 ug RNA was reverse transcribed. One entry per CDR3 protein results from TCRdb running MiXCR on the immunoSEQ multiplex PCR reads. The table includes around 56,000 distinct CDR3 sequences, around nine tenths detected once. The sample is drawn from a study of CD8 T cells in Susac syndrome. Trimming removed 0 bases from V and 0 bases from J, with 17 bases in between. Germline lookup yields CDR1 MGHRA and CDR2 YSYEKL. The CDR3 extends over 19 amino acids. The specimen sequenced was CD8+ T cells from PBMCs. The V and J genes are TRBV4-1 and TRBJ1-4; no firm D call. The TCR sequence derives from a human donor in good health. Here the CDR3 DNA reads TGCGCCAGCAGCCAAGACGCCGATCTCCCACATACAACTAATGAAAAACTGTTTTTT. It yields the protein CASSQDADLPHTTNEKLFF.